Following are 29 T cell receptor beta chains from one sample sequenced in a study of cytomegalovirus exposure and HLA in healthy donors. A multiplex PCR was run with 60 Vbeta primers and 13 Jbeta primers. Generated by immunoSEQ multiplex PCR, the TCRdb table keeps only in-frame clones and is missing some. The sample has about 200,000 clones, around 78% seen once; the top ten hold approximately 2.1%. The sample was PBMCs. Receptor source: a man aged 25 to 40 in good health and CMV-seronegative.

The chain employs TRBV28 and TRBJ2-7; 8 bases fit TRBD1. The ends lost 4 bases at V and 2 bases at J; junction bases unmatched: 7. Germline assignment: CDR1 MDHEN and CDR2 SYDVKM. The CDR3 has 15 residues. Here the CDR3 reads CASSSQGAKAYEQYF. In DNA form, the CDR3 reads TGTGCCAGCAGTTCCCAGGGGGCGAAGGCCTACGAGCAGTACTTC.

This chain uses TRBV10-1 with TRBJ2-7; 13 nucleotides agree with TRBD2. Germline CDR1 is WNHNN and CDR2 is SYGVQD (reference sequence). V shed 0 bases, J shed 6 bases, and the junction held 2 bases outside the gene matches. The CDR3 length is 15 residues. CDR3 protein: CASSESGTSGTEQYF. The CDR3, as DNA: TGCGCCAGCAGTGAGTCGGGGACTAGCGGGACCGAGCAGTACTTC.

V is TRBV2 and J is TRBJ2-5, with TRBD2 matching 8 bases. CDR3 length: 15 residues. V lost 5 bases to trimming and J lost 4 bases; unmatched junction nucleotides: 9. Germline values: CDR1 SNHLY, CDR2 FYNNEI. This CDR3 reads CASSTDSGMRETQYF. For the CDR3, the DNA is TGTGCCAGCAGTACCGATAGCGGGATGAGAGAGACCCAGTACTTC.

The table lists this clone with a few counts. The gene calls are TRBV5-5 and TRBJ2-7, with D uncertain. V dropped 3 bases and J dropped 3 bases, with 13 bases sitting between them. Germline lookup yields CDR1 SGHKS and CDR2 YYEKEE (reference sequence). This CDR3 is built from 14 residues. The CDR3: CASSSGGVIYEQYF. The CDR3 DNA follows: TGTGCCAGCAGCTCTGGTGGAGTAATCTACGAGCAGTACTTC.

This sequence joins TRBV5-1 and TRBJ2-7, with 8 bases fitting TRBD2. CDR3 length equals 17 residues. Germline CDR1 reads SGHRS; CDR2 reads YFSETQ. Losses at the gene ends were 0 bases for V and 1 base for J; bases not matched to a gene: 9. DNA of the CDR3: TGCGCCAGCAGCTTGGCCGGTAGCGGGGAGCTGTCCTACGAGCAGTACTTC. Translation: CASSLAGSGELSYEQYF.

The J gene is TRBJ2-7, the V gene TRBV10-3, with TRBD1 as a possible D gene (5 bases). Germline values: CDR1 ENHRY, CDR2 SYGVKD. Trimming removed 1 base at V and 0 bases at J, with 16 bases between. The CDR3 runs 17 residues. The CDR3 region is CAISEYGDSFGSYEQYF. The DNA of the CDR3 is TGTGCCATCAGTGAGTATGGAGACAGTTTTGGCTCCTACGAGCAGTACTTC.

The V call is TRBV19, the J call TRBJ1-6, with a weak D call TRBD1 (6 bases). Germline loops: CDR1 LNHDA, CDR2 SQIVND (reference sequence). The CDR3 is 16 amino acids. V was trimmed by 6 bases and J by 3 bases, leaving 15 bases between them. The CDR3 nucleotides read TGTGCCAGTAGGGTCGGGCAGGGGTTCTATAATTCACCCCTCCACTTT. It specifies CASRVGQGFYNSPLHF.

The chain employs TRBV7-2 and TRBJ1-5, with 8 bases identical to TRBD1. This CDR3 is 15 amino acids long. Germline V gene lookup returns CDR1 SGHTA and CDR2 FQGNSA. Germline trimming cut 3 bases from V and 6 bases from J; bases unmatched to any gene: 7. The CDR3 loop reads CASSFPGTGSQPQHF. CDR3 DNA: TGTGCCAGCAGCTTCCCCGGGACAGGCAGTCAGCCCCAGCATTTT.

The chain joins TRBV6-5 to TRBJ2-5; 9 nucleotides line up with TRBD2. With V trimmed by 7 bases and J by 5 bases, 8 bases remained unmatched. CDR1 and CDR2 (germline): MNHEY, SVGAGI. CDR3 length equals 14 residues. In DNA form, the CDR3 reads TGTGCCAGCACCCACGGTAGCGGGAGTGAGACCCAGTACTTC. It encodes CASTHGSGSETQYF.

The chain employs TRBV28 and TRBJ1-5; maybe TRBD1 (5 bases). Trimming stripped 6 bases from V and 5 bases from J, with 17 bases between. Germline CDR1 and CDR2: MDHEN and SYDVKM. The CDR3 consists of 15 residues. The CDR3 DNA reads TGTGCCAGCAGGGCCGCATCGAAAGGGGATCAGCCCCAGCATTTT. Translating it yields CASRAASKGDQPQHF. The entire variable domain, with the rest obtained from reference TRBV28 and TRBJ1-5, is as follows: DVKVTQSSRYLVKRTGEKVFLECVQDMDHENMFWYRQDPGLGLRLIYFSYDVKMKEKGDIPEGYSVSREKKERFSLILESASTNQTSMYLCASRAASKGDQPQHFGDGTRLSIL.

This clone was picked up one time. The chain recombines TRBV29-1 with TRBJ2-1, with 9 bases fitting TRBD2. This CDR3 is built from 13 residues. CDR1 and CDR2 (germline): SQVTM, ANQGSEA. V shed 4 bases and J 4 bases; nucleotides not matched to a gene: 2. CDR3 DNA: TGCAGCGTTGGGAGCGGGAGGTACAATGAGCAGTTCTTC. Translated: CSVGSGRYNEQFF.

The V gene is TRBV6-1, the J gene TRBJ1-5; unclear D gene. V lost 2 bases and J lost 1, with 3 bases in between. The CDR3 sequence is 13 residues long. CDR1 is MNHNS and CDR2 is SASEGT in the germline V gene. In nucleotides, the CDR3 is TGTGCCAGCAGTGAACAGAGCAATCAGCCCCAGCATTTT. Protein sequence: CASSEQSNQPQHF.

The chain links TRBV28 to TRBJ1-2; a possible D gene is TRBD1 (5 bases). The germline V and J ends were trimmed by 7 bases and 4 bases, with 19 bases remaining between them. This CDR3 has 15 residues. CDR1 is MDHEN and CDR2 is SYDVKM in the germline V gene. Written as DNA, the CDR3 is TGTGCCAGCAATGGGGGAGGTGTACGAGGCTATGGCTACACCTTC. It is translated as CASNGGGVRGYGYTF.

CDR3 sequence: CASSEAGNYGYTF. The CDR3 nucleotides are TGCGCCAGCAGTGAAGCGGGTAACTATGGCTACACCTTC. This chain uses TRBV10-2 with TRBJ1-2; no reliable D call. The CDR3 runs 13 residues. CDR1 and CDR2 from the germline V gene are WSHSY and SAAADI. V gave up 3 bases and J gave up 1 base, with 6 bases separating them.

The chain has TRBV2 and TRBJ1-1; 9 bases match TRBD1. Germline V gene data show CDR1 as SNHLY and CDR2 as FYNNEI. The CDR3 consists of 14 residues. The V gene end was trimmed by 8 bases and the J gene end by 3 bases; junction bases not matched to a gene: 7. DNA of the CDR3: TGTGCCAGCTACAACAGACAGGGGGACACTGAAGCTTTCTTT. This sequence encodes CASYNRQGDTEAFF.

This clone was observed once. Written as DNA, the CDR3 is TGTGCCAGCAGCTTGGTAACAGAAGCAACTAATGAAAAACTGTTTTTT. This translates into CASSLVTEATNEKLFF. The rearrangement links TRBV5-6 to TRBJ1-4; no firm D call. V lost 0 bases and J lost 0, with 9 bases in between. Germline loops: CDR1 SGHDT, CDR2 YYEEEE. This CDR3 is 16 amino acids long.

This clone was found a few times. The chain carries TRBV6-6 and TRBJ2-7, with 8 bases lining up with TRBD1. Germline V gives CDR1 MNHNY, CDR2 SVGAGI (reference sequence). The V segment lost 10 bases and the J segment 5 bases; nucleotides outside the gene matches: 4. The CDR3 contains 11 residues. CDR3 region: CATQQGDEQYF. The CDR3 nucleotides are TGTGCCACTCAACAGGGGGACGAGCAGTACTTC.

This clone has a single count. The chain joins TRBV7-9 to TRBJ1-5; TRBD1 might be the D (5 bases). Germline loops: CDR1 SEHNR, CDR2 FQNEAQ (reference sequence). V was cut by 11 bases and J by 3 bases, with 14 bases left in between. There are 13 residues in the CDR3. The CDR3 coding sequence is TGTGCCTCCTCGGGCAGGGACAATCAGCCCCAGCATTTT. This sequence encodes CASSGRDNQPQHF.

The chain employs TRBV10-3 and TRBJ1-3; a possible D gene is TRBD1 (6 bases). This CDR3 comprises 15 residues. V shed 10 bases and J shed 4 bases, with 20 bases lying between them. Germline-derived CDR1 and CDR2 are ENHRY and SYGVKD. The CDR3, as DNA: TGTGCCACATGGGAACCAGGGGTATCGGGAAACACCATATATTTT. Its translation: CATWEPGVSGNTIYF.

This chain uses TRBV12-5 with TRBJ2-2, with 9 bases fitting TRBD1. Germline-derived CDR1 and CDR2 are LGHNT and FRNRAP. V gave up 6 bases and J gave up 7 bases; unmatched junction bases: 12. The CDR3 loop spans 16 amino acids. The CDR3 loop reads CASGPDRGLQNGELFF. CDR3 DNA: TGTGCTAGTGGCCCCGACAGGGGGTTACAGAACGGGGAGCTGTTTTTT. The full variable domain, in which reference TRBV12-5 and TRBJ2-2 provide the parts outside the CDR3, is DARVTQTPRHKVTEMGQEVTMRCQPILGHNTVFWYRQTMMQGLELLAYFRNRAPLDDSGMPKDRFSAEMPDATLATLKIQPSEPRDSAVYFCASGPDRGLQNGELFFGEGSRLTVL.

This clone was picked up a small number of times. This chain links TRBV10-3 with TRBJ1-6; unclear D gene. Per the germline V gene, CDR1 is ENHRY and CDR2 is SYGVKD. The V gene lost 7 bases and the J gene lost 7 bases, with 17 bases spanning the gap. CDR3 size: 15 residues. The CDR3 DNA follows: TGTGCCATCAATCTCGATAACAGCACAAATTCACCCCTCCACTTT. This sequence encodes CAINLDNSTNSPLHF.

The chain joins TRBV7-9 to TRBJ2-7, with a tentative D call TRBD2 (7 bases). V was clipped by 3 bases and J by 4 bases, with 22 bases between them. Germline V gives CDR1 SEHNR, CDR2 FQNEAQ (reference sequence). The length of the CDR3 is 17 residues. The CDR3 nucleotides read TGTGCCAGCAGCTTCTTTTCGGGGGGCTGGGGTGTATACGAGCAGTACTTC. This codes for CASSFFSGGWGVYEQYF.

The chain joins TRBV29-1 to TRBJ2-1; 7 bases line up with TRBD1. The V gene's germline CDR1 is SQVTM and CDR2 ANQGSEA. Trimming removed 5 bases from V and 4 bases from J; junction bases left unmatched: 11. The CDR3 sequence is 15 residues long. CDR3 DNA sequence: TGCAGCGTTCTGGGACCGGGACAGAGGTACAATGAGCAGTTCTTC. This codes for CSVLGPGQRYNEQFF.

The genes are TRBV7-9 and TRBJ2-2, with 14 positions matching TRBD2. V shed 4 bases and J 5 bases; nucleotides not matched to a gene: 9. CDR3 size: 18 residues. CDR1 is SEHNR and CDR2 is FQNEAQ in the germline V gene (reference sequence). CDR3: CASSWRRLAGGQTGELFF. For the CDR3, the DNA is TGTGCCAGCAGCTGGCGGAGACTAGCGGGAGGGCAAACCGGGGAGCTGTTTTTT. Full variable domain (remainder filled in from reference TRBV7-9 and TRBJ2-2): DTGVSQNPRHKITKRGQNVTFRCDPISEHNRLYWYRQTLGQGPEFLTYFQNEAQLEKSRLLSDRFSAERPKGSFSTLEIQRTEQGDSAMYLCASSWRRLAGGQTGELFFGEGSRLTVL.

The chain joins TRBV7-9 to TRBJ1-2; a weak D match, TRBD1 (6 bases). The V gene lost 5 bases and the J gene lost 3 bases, with 10 bases spanning the gap. Germline V gene data show CDR1 as SEHNR and CDR2 as FQNEAQ (reference sequence). The CDR3 consists of 13 residues. CDR3 loop: CASSAGQYYGYTF. The CDR3 bases are TGTGCCAGCAGCGCAGGACAGTACTATGGCTACACCTTC.

This chain uses TRBV4-2 with TRBJ2-7; 9 nucleotides agree with TRBD2. Germline values: CDR1 LGHNA, CDR2 YNFKEQ. There are 15 residues in the CDR3. The junction had 3 bases not matched to a gene; V was cut back by 1 base and J by 2 bases. CDR3 in DNA: TGTGCCAGCAGCCAAGGACTAGCGGAAACCTACGAGCAGTACTTC. This encodes CASSQGLAETYEQYF.

The chain is built from TRBV30 and TRBJ2-7, with D possibly matching TRBD1 (6 bases). Trimming pared 3 bases from V and 1 base from J, leaving 10 bases between. The CDR3 consists of 13 residues. Germline V lookup: CDR1 GTSNPN, CDR2 SVGIG (reference sequence). In DNA, the CDR3 is TGTGCCTGGAGGAACCAGGGGTCCTACGAGCAGTACTTC. This codes for CAWRNQGSYEQYF. The entire variable domain, with the rest obtained from reference TRBV30 and TRBJ2-7, is as follows: SQTIHQWPATLVQPVGSPLSLECTVEGTSNPNLYWYRQAAGRGLQLLFYSVGIGQISSEVPQNLSASRPQDRQFILSSKKLLLSDSGFYLCAWRNQGSYEQYFGPGTRLTVT.

The V and J genes are TRBV10-2 and TRBJ2-7; TRBD1 matches 7 bases. V shed 6 bases and J 4 bases; nucleotides not matched to a gene: 6. CDR3 length equals 13 residues. Germline-derived CDR1 and CDR2 are WSHSY and SAAADI. CDR3 in amino acids: CASRAGTEYEQYF. Written as DNA, the CDR3 is TGCGCCAGCAGGGCCGGGACAGAGTACGAGCAGTACTTC.

The V call is TRBV5-4, the J call TRBJ2-7; unclear D gene. The CDR3 spans 13 residues. Germline V CDR1 and CDR2: SGHNT, YYREEE (reference sequence). With 4 bases removed from V and 4 bases from J, the gap between germline ends came to 12 bases. The CDR3, as DNA: TGTGCCAGCAGCCACGGTACCGGGTACGAGCAGTACTTC. Its protein product is CASSHGTGYEQYF.